The following is a T cell receptor beta chain sequence with its context. Profiling relied on immunoSEQ multiplex PCR, and the TCRdb table lists in-frame clones only, not all of them. The repertoire has 650,000 to 950,000 clones, around 85% of them found once; the top ten carry about 0.011%. The data stem from a study of shared T cell receptors in the human thymus. This CDR3 comprises 14 residues. Germline CDR1 is MDHEN and CDR2 is SYDVKM. The V end lost 10 bases, the J end lost 3 bases, and 15 bases lay between the germline ends. The data also belong to a second study, concerning human thymus T cells.

This clonotype was sampled from a girl under three years old with a congenital heart defect. V and J are TRBV28 and TRBJ1-4; D call uncertain. The sequenced material came from thymocytes. The CDR3 sequence: CATYPGQSNEKLFF. The CDR3 coding sequence is TGTGCCACCTACCCTGGGCAATCTAATGAAAAACTGTTTTTT.